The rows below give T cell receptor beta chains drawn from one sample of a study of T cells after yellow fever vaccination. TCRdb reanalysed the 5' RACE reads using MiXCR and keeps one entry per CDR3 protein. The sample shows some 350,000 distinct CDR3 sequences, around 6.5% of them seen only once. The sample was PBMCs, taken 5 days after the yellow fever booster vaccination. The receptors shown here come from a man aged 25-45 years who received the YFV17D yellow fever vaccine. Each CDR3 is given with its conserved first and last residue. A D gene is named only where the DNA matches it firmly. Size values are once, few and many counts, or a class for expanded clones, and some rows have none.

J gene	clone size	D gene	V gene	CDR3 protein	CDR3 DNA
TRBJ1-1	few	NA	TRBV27	CASSSKGGRAFF	TGTGCCAGCAGTTCCAAGGGGGGGCGAGCTTTCTTT
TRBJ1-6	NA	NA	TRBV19	CASTTPGADSPLHF	TGTGCCAGTACCACCCCGGGGGCAGATTCACCCCTCCACTTT
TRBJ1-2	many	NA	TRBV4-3	CASSQEYAQGSYGYTF	TGCGCCAGCAGCCAGGAATACGCACAGGGATCCTATGGCTACACCTTC
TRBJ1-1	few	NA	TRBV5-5	CASSSLGSQIVAFF	TGTGCCAGCAGTTCTCTAGGGTCCCAGATAGTTGCTTTCTTT
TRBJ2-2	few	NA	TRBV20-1	CSARGADTGELFF	TGCAGTGCTAGGGGGGCGGACACCGGGGAGCTGTTTTTT
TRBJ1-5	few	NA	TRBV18	CASSRDLRDQPQHF	TGTGCCAGCTCACGGGACCTAAGGGATCAGCCCCAGCATTTT
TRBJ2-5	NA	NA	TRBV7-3	CASSLTSGSVQETQYF	TGTGCCAGCAGCTTAACGTCAGGGTCGGTACAAGAGACCCAGTACTTC
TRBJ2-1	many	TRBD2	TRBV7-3	CASRRTSGKDEQFF	TGTGCCAGCAGGAGGACTAGCGGCAAGGATGAGCAGTTCTTC
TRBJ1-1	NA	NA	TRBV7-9	CASSPDPRGTEAFF	TGTGCCAGCAGCCCGGACCCCAGGGGCACTGAAGCTTTCTTT
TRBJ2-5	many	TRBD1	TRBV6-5	CASSYSRDRVGQETQYF	TGTGCCAGCAGTTACTCAAGGGACAGGGTCGGCCAAGAGACCCAGTACTTC
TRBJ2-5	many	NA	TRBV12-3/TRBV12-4	CASNPGTPENLETQYF	TGTGCCAGCAATCCCGGGACACCAGAGAACCTGGAGACCCAGTACTTC
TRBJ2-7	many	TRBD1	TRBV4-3	CASSQTPGTGGDEQYF	TGCGCCAGCAGCCAGACCCCCGGGACAGGGGGCGACGAGCAGTACTTC
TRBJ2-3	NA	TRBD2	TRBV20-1	CSAYTSGATSSTDTQYF	TGCAGTGCTTACACTAGCGGGGCGACTTCTAGCACAGATACGCAGTATTTT
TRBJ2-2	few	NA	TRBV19	CASSSPGTGELFF	TGTGCCAGTAGTAGTCCGGGCACCGGGGAGCTGTTTTTT
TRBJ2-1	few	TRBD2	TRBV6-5	CASSSTGTSGRNEQFF	TGTGCCAGCAGTTCTACCGGGACTAGCGGGAGGAATGAGCAGTTCTTC
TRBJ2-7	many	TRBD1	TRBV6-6	CASSYLQGNEQYF	TGTGCCAGCAGTTACTTACAGGGGAACGAGCAGTACTTC
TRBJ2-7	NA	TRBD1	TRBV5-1	CASSSGTGGQEQYF	TGCGCCAGCAGCTCCGGGACAGGGGGCCAGGAGCAGTACTTC
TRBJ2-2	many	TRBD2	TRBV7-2	CASSLRGSGSGGGELFF	TGTGCCAGCAGCTTACGGGGTAGCGGGAGTGGCGGAGGGGAGCTGTTTTTT
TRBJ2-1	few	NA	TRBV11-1	CASSPNSLPNNEQFF	TGTGCCAGCAGCCCCAACTCACTGCCTAACAATGAGCAGTTCTTC
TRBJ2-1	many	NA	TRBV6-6	CASSYGDNEQFF	TGTGCCAGCAGTTACGGGGACAATGAGCAGTTCTTC
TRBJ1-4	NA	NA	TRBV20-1	CSARDLGRGNEKLFF	TGCAGTGCTAGAGATCTGGGACGGGGAAATGAAAAACTGTTTTTT
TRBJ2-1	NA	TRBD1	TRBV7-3	CASSFGTDNEQFF	TGTGCCAGCAGCTTCGGGACAGACAATGAGCAGTTCTTC
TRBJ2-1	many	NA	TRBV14	CASSHVVQGDNEQFF	TGTGCCAGCAGCCATGTAGTACAGGGTGACAATGAGCAGTTCTTC
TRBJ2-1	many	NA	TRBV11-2	CASSLERNEQFF	TGTGCCAGCAGCTTAGAACGCAATGAGCAGTTCTTC